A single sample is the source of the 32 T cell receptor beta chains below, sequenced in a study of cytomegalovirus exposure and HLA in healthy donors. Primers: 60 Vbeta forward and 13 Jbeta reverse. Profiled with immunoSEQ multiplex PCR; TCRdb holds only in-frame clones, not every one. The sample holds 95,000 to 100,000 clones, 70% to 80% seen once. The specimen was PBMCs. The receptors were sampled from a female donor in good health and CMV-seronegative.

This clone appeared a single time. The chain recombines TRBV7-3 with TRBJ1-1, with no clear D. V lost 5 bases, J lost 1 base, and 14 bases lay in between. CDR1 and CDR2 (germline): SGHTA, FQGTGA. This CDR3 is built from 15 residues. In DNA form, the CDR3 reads TGTGCCAGCAGCATAAACGGGGTCCCGAACACTGAAGCTTTCTTT. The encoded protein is CASSINGVPNTEAFF.

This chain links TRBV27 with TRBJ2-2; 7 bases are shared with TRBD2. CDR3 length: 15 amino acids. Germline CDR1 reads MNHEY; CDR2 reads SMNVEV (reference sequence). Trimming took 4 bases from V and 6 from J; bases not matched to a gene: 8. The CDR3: CASSYGGGGAGELFF. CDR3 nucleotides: TGTGCCAGCAGTTATGGCGGGGGTGGAGCCGGGGAGCTGTTTTTT.

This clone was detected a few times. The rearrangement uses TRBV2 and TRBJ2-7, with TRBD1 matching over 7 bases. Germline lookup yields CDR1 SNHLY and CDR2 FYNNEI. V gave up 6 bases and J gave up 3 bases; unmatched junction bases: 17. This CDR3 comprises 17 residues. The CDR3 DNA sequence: TGTGCCAGCAGCTTTTCAACGGGACAGCAAAACAACTACGAGCAGTACTTC. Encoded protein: CASSFSTGQQNNYEQYF.

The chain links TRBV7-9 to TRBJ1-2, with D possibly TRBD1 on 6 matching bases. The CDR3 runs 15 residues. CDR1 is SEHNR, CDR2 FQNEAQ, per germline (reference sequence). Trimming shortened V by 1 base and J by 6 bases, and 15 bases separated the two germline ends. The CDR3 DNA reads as TGTGCCAGCAGCTTAGGGGCAGGGGATTATGATGGCTACACCTTC. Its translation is CASSLGAGDYDGYTF.

CDR3 nucleotide sequence: TGTGCCAGAAGCCCGGGACAGGGGGTCAATGAGCAGTTCTTC. It yields the protein CARSPGQGVNEQFF. The gene calls are TRBV5-3 and TRBJ2-1, with 11 bases that match TRBD1. TRBV5-3 is assigned to the ORF class and has an uncertain function. V shed 4 bases, J shed 6 bases, and the junction held 3 bases outside the gene matches. The CDR3 runs 14 residues.

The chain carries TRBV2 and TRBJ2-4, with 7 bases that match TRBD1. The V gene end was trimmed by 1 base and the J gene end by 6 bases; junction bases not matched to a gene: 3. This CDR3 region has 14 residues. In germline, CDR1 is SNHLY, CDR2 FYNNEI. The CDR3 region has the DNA TGTGCCAGCAGTGAAGAGGGGGCAGGAAACATTCAGTACTTC. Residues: CASSEEGAGNIQYF.

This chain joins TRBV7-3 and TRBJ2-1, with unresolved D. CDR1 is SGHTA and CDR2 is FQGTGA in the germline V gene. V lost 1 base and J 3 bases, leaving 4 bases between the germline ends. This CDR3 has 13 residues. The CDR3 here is CASSLIGYNEQFF. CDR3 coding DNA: TGTGCCAGCAGCTTAATCGGCTACAATGAGCAGTTCTTC. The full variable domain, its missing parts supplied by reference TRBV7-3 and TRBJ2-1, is GAGVSQTPSNKVTEKGKYVELRCDPISGHTALYWYRQSLGQGPEFLIYFQGTGAADDSGLPNDRFFAVRPEGSVSTLKIQRTERGDSAVYLCASSLIGYNEQFFGPGTRLTVL.

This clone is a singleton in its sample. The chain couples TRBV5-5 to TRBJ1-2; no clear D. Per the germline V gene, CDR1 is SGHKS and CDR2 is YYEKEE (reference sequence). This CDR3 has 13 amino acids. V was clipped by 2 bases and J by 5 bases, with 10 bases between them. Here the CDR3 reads CASSFRQDYGYTF. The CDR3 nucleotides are TGTGCCAGCAGCTTTAGGCAGGATTATGGCTACACCTTC.

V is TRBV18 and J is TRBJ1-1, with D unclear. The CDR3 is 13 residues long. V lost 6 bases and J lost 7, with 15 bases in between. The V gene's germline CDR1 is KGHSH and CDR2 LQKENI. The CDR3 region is CASSSSFFGEAFF. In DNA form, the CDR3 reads TGTGCCAGCTCTTCGAGCTTCTTCGGTGAAGCTTTCTTT.

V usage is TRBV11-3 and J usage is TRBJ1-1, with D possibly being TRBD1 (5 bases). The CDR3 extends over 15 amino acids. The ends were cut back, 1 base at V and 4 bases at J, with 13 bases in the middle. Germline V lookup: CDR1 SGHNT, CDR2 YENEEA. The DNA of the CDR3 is TGTGCCAGCAGCTTAGGGGGCCTCAGGAGCACTGAAGCTTTCTTT. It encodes CASSLGGLRSTEAFF.

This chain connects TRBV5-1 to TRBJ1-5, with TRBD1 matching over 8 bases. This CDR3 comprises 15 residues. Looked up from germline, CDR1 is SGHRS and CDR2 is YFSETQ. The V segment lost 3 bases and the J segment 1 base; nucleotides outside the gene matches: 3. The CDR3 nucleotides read TGCGCCAGCAGCTCCGGACAGGGAAGCAATCAGCCCCAGCATTTT. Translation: CASSSGQGSNQPQHF.

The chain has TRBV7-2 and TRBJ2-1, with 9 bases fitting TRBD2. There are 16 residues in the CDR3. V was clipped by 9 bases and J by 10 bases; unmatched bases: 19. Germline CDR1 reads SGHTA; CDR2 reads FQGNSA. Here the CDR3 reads CASSPPPAGGPAEQFF. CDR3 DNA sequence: TGTGCCAGTAGCCCCCCTCCGGCGGGAGGGCCGGCCGAGCAGTTCTTC.

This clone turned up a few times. The CDR3 protein is CASSPWTFLNTEAFF. The DNA for the CDR3 is TGTGCCAGCAGCCCCTGGACATTCCTGAACACTGAAGCTTTCTTT. The chain has TRBV5-4 and TRBJ1-1, with a weak D call TRBD1 (5 bases). Trimming removed 4 bases from V and 0 bases from J, with 13 bases in between. Germline V lookup: CDR1 SGHNT, CDR2 YYREEE (reference sequence). The CDR3 runs to 15 residues.

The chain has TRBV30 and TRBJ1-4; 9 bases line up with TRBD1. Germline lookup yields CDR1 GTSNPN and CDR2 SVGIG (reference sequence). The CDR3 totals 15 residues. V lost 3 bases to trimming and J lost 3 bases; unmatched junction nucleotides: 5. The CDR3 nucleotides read TGTGCCTGGAGCGAGGGACAGGGCGCTAATGAAAAACTGTTTTTT. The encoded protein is CAWSEGQGANEKLFF.

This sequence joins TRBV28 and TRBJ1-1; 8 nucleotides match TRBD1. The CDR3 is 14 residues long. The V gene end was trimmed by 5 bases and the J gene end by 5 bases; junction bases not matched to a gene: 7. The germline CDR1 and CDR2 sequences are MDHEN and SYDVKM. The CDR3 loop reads CASSPLDRETEAFF. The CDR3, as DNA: TGTGCCAGCAGTCCCCTGGACAGGGAGACTGAAGCTTTCTTT.

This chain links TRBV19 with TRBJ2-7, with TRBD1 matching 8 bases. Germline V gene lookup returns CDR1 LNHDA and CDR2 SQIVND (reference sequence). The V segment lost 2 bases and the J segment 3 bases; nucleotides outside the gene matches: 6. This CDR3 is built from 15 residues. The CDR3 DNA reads TGTGCCAGTAGTATAACGGGACAGGACATCTACGAGCAGTACTTC. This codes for CASSITGQDIYEQYF.

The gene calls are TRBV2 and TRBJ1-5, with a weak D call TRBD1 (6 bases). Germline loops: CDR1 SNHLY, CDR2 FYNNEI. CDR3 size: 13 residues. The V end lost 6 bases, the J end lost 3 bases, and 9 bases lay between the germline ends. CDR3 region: CASRAGANQPQHF. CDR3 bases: TGTGCCAGCAGGGCGGGGGCCAATCAGCCCCAGCATTTT.

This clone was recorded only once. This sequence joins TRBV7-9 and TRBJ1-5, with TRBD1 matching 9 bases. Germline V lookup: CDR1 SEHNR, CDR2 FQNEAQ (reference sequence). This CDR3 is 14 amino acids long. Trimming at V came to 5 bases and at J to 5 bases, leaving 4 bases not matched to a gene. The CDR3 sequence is CASSPRQGDQPQHF. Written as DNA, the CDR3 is TGTGCCAGCAGCCCTCGACAGGGGGATCAGCCCCAGCATTTT.

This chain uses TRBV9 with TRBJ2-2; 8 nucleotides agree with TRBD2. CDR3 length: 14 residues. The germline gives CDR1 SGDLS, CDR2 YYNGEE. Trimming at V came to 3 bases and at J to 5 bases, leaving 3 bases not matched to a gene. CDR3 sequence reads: CASSEAGVTGELFF. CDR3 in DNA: TGTGCCAGCAGCGAAGCGGGAGTTACCGGGGAGCTGTTTTTT. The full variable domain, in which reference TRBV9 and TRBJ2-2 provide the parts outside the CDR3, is DSGVTQTPKHLITATGQRVTLRCSPRSGDLSVYWYQQSLDQGLQFLIQYYNGEERAKGNILERFSAQQFPDLHSELNLSSLELGDSALYFCASSEAGVTGELFFGEGSRLTVL.

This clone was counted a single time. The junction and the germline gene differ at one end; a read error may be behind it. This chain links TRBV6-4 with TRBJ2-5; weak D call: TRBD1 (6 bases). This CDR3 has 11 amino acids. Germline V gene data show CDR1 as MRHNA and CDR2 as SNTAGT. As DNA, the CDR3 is TGTGCCAGCAGACCCACTGGCAAGGGGGACTTC. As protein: CASRPTGKGDF.

In DNA, the CDR3 is TGTGCCAGCAGCGTAGACCCCGGACAGGGGACTTACGAGCAGTACTTC. It translates to CASSVDPGQGTYEQYF. The V gene is TRBV9, the J gene TRBJ2-7, with 9 bases aligning to TRBD1. V lost 0 bases and J lost 4; bases outside the gene matches: 8. This CDR3 comprises 16 residues. Germline CDR1 is SGDLS and CDR2 is YYNGEE.

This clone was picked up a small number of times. The CDR3 nucleotides read TGTGCCAGCAGTAAACTTGAACAGGGCAATGAGCAGTTCTTC. Protein sequence: CASSKLEQGNEQFF. The rearrangement links TRBV6-6 to TRBJ2-1; possible D gene TRBD1, 6 bases. Trimming shortened V by 5 bases and J by 6 bases, and 14 bases separated the two germline ends. The CDR3 runs 14 residues. CDR1 is MNHNY, CDR2 SVGAGI, per germline (reference sequence).

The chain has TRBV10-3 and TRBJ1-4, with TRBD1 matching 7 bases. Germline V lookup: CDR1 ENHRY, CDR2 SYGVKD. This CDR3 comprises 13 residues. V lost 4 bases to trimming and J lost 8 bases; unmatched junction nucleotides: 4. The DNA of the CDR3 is TGTGCCATCAGTGTAAGGGACAGAGAAAAACTGTTTTTT. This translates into CAISVRDREKLFF.

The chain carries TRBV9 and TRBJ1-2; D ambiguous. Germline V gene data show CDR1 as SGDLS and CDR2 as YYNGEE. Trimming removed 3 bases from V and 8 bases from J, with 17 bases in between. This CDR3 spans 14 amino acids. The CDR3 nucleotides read TGTGCCAGCAGCGCGGAGGCGATGCGGGTAGGCTACACCTTC. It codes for CASSAEAMRVGYTF.

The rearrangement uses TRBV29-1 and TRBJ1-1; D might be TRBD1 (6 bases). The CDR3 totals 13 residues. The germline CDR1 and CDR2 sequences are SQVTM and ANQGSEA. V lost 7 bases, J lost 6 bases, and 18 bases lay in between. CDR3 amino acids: CSAEGVGIAEAFF. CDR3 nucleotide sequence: TGCAGCGCCGAGGGGGTAGGAATAGCTGAAGCTTTCTTT.

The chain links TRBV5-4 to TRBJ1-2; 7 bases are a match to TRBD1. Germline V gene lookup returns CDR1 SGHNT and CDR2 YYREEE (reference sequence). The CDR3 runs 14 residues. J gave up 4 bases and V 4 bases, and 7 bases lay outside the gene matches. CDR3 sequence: CASSADRAAYGYTF. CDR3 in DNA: TGTGCCAGCAGCGCCGACAGGGCTGCCTATGGCTACACCTTC.

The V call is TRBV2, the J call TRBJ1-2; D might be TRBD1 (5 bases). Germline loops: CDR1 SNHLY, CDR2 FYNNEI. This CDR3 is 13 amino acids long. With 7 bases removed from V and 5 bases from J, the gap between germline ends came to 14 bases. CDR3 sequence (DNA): TGTGCCAGCAAAGGGCAGGGAGGGTATGGCTACACCTTC. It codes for CASKGQGGYGYTF. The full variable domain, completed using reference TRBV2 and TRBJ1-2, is EPEVTQTPSHQVTQMGQEVILRCVPISNHLYFYWYRQILGQKVEFLVSFYNNEISEKSEIFDDQFSVERPDGSNFTLKIRSTKLEDSAMYFCASKGQGGYGYTFGSGTRLTVV.

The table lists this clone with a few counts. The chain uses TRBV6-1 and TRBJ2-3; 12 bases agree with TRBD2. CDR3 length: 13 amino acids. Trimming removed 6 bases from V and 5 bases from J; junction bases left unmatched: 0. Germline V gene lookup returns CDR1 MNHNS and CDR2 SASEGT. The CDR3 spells CASRTSGGDTQYF. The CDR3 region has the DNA TGTGCCAGCAGGACTAGCGGGGGAGATACGCAGTATTTT.

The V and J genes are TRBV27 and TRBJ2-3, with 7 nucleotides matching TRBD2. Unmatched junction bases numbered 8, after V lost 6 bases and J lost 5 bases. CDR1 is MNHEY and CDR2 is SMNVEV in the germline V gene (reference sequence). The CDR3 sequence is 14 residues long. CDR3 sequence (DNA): TGTGCCAGCAGAGCGGGACTTATCGGAGATACGCAGTATTTT. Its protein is CASRAGLIGDTQYF.

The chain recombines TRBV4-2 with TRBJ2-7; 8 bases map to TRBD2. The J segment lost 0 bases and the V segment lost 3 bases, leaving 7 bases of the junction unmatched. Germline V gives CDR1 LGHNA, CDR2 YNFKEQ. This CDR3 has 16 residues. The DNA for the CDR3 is TGTGCCAGCAGCCAGACCCTAGCGGGCAGCTCCTACGAGCAGTACTTC. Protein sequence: CASSQTLAGSSYEQYF.

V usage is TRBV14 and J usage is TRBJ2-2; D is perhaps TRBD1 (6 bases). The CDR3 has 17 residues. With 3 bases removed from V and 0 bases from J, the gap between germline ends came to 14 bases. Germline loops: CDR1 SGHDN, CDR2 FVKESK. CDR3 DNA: TGTGCCAGCAGCCATAGGGATAGGGGGTCGAACACCGGGGAGCTGTTTTTT. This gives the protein CASSHRDRGSNTGELFF. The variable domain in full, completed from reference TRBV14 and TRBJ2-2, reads EAGVTQFPSHSVIEKGQTVTLRCDPISGHDNLYWYRRVMGKEIKFLLHFVKESKQDESGMPNNRFLAERTGGTYSTLKVQPAELEDSGVYFCASSHRDRGSNTGELFFGEGSRLTVL.

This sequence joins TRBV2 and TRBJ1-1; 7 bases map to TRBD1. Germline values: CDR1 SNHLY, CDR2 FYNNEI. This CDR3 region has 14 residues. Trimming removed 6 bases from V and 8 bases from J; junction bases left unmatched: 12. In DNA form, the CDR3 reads TGTGCCAGCAGGATTAATCAGGGGGTGGGGGAAGCTTTCTTT. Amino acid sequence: CASRINQGVGEAFF.